Sequencing of this T cell receptor beta chain was carried out in a study of blood T cells in healthy people across ages. General study points: When set beside aged donors, long-lived donors presented more naive CD4+ cells and higher diversity. Correlation between TCR beta diversity and naive T cell percentage was strong.

Whenever a sample was processed, at least 6.5 million PBMCs were isolated. The amount of total RNA extracted per sample was at least 5.5 micrograms. Primed by a sample-barcoded 5' primer and a J-beta primer mix, a second PCR proceeded for about 7 to 12 cycles. TCRdb itself ran the 5' RACE reads through MiXCR, one entry per CDR3 protein. The table lists around 1.7 million distinct CDR3 sequences, approximately 28% of them singletons. A remark on this clonotype: Its antigen is as yet unknown.

The V and J ends lost 3 bases and 2 bases respectively, with 12 bases between them. CDR1 and CDR2 from the germline V gene are SGDLS and YYNGEE. This CDR3 comprises 15 residues. The sequence was obtained from a woman under 40 in good health. The chain joins TRBV9 to TRBJ2-1; tentative D call: TRBD2 (5 bases). Sequencing was carried out using blood. CDR3 sequence reads: CASSETPGTYNEQFF. Here the CDR3 DNA reads TGTGCCAGCAGCGAGACCCCCGGGACCTACAATGAGCAGTTCTTC. Together with reference TRBV9 and TRBJ2-1, the CDR3 gives the full variable domain: DSGVTQTPKHLITATGQRVTLRCSPRSGDLSVYWYQQSLDQGLQFLIQYYNGEERAKGNILERFSAQQFPDLHSELNLSSLELGDSALYFCASSETPGTYNEQFFGPGTRLTVL.